These T cell receptor beta chains were read from a single sample in a study of T cell responses to AZD1222 COVID-19 vaccine. Repertoires were generated with immunoSEQ multiplex PCR, while TCRdb's copy carries only in-frame clones and drops some. The sample records about 94,000 clones, about 85% being singletons. The specimen comprised peripheral blood, sampled 28 days after the second AZD1222 dose. These receptors all come from an adult who received the AZD1222 COVID-19 vaccine. The CDR3 runs from the conserved cysteine through the conserved F or W. The D gene is left open where the match is weak. The listing skips clone size in some rows; elsewhere it reads once, few, many or a size class.

CDR3 protein | CDR3 DNA | D gene | J gene | V gene | clone size
CASSFLYGGTGGQLAKNIQYF | TGTGCCAGCAGTTTTCTGTACGGCGGGACAGGGGGCCAATTAGCCAAAAACATTCAGTACTTC | TRBD1 | TRBJ2-4 | TRBV28 | -
CASTRLNTEAFF | TGTGCCAGCACTAGATTGAACACTGAAGCTTTCTTT | - | TRBJ1-1 | TRBV6-5 | -
CASSMVAGAYEQYF | TGTGCCAGTAGTATGGTGGCGGGGGCCTACGAGCAGTACTTC | TRBD2 | TRBJ2-7 | TRBV19 | -
CASSPPIGVETQYF | TGTGCCAGCTCACCACCGATTGGGGTGGAGACCCAGTACTTC | - | TRBJ2-5 | TRBV18 | -
CASNRGGSYNEQFF | TGCGCCAGCAACAGGGGTGGCTCCTACAATGAGCAGTTCTTC | TRBD1 | TRBJ2-1 | TRBV5-1 | -
CASSYMGLRGVYNEQFF | TGCGCCAGCAGCTACATGGGACTTCGAGGAGTCTACAATGAGCAGTTCTTC | - | TRBJ2-1 | TRBV5-1 | -
CASSSFGGAENTIYF | TGTGCCAGCAGCTCCTTCGGGGGCGCGGAAAACACCATATATTTT | - | TRBJ1-3 | TRBV9 | -
CATSDFPGAAGANVLTF | TGTGCCACCAGTGATTTTCCGGGGGCAGCTGGGGCCAACGTCCTGACTTTC | - | TRBJ2-6 | TRBV24-1 | -
CASSPGLGGNEQFF | TGTGCCAGCAGCCCAGGACTAGGTGGCAATGAGCAGTTCTTC | TRBD2 | TRBJ2-1 | TRBV7-3 | -
CAWSGRDNYEQYF | TGTGCCTGGAGTGGAAGGGACAACTACGAGCAGTACTTC | - | TRBJ2-7 | TRBV30 | -
CASSFAGGAYEQYF | TGTGCCAGCAGTTTTGCAGGGGGGGCCTACGAGCAGTACTTC | - | TRBJ2-7 | TRBV28 | -
CAWSEGGEAFF | TGTGCCTGGAGTGAGGGGGGTGAAGCTTTCTTT | - | TRBJ1-1 | TRBV30 | once
CASSPGTGNSNQPQHF | TGTGCCAGCAGCCCGGGGACAGGCAATAGCAATCAGCCCCAGCATTTT | TRBD1 | TRBJ1-5 | TRBV5-8 | -
CASSFQSGRGAYEQYF | TGCGCCAGCAGCTTTCAATCGGGTCGAGGGGCCTACGAGCAGTACTTC | - | TRBJ2-7 | TRBV5-1 | -
CASRVGNQPQHF | TGTGCCAGCAGGGTCGGGAATCAGCCCCAGCATTTT | - | TRBJ1-5 | TRBV2 | once
CASSPPGRETQYF | TGTGCCAGCAGCCCCCCCGGACGGGAGACCCAGTACTTC | - | TRBJ2-5 | TRBV27 | -
CASSPEFDRGYNEQFF | TGTGCCAGCTCCCCTGAGTTCGACAGGGGTTACAATGAGCAGTTCTTC | TRBD1 | TRBJ2-1 | TRBV18 | once
CASSLGTGNYNEQFF | TGTGCCAGCTCACTGGGGACAGGGAACTACAATGAGCAGTTCTTC | TRBD1 | TRBJ2-1 | TRBV18 | -
CASSLSRQGPDYGYTF | TGTGCCAGCAGTCTTTCCCGACAGGGCCCAGACTATGGCTACACCTTC | TRBD1 | TRBJ1-2 | TRBV27 | -
CASSKTLLDVAPSTDTQYF | TGTGCCAGCAGCAAAACCCTCCTGGATGTAGCGCCGAGCACAGATACGCAGTATTTT | - | TRBJ2-3 | TRBV21-1 | -
CASSEQDRANDEQFF | TGTGCCAGCAGTGAACAGGACAGGGCAAACGATGAGCAGTTCTTC | TRBD1 | TRBJ2-1 | TRBV2 | -
CASSQDLGRPGVGGGLYEKLFF | TGCGCCAGCAGCCAAGATTTGGGCCGGCCAGGGGTAGGGGGAGGTCTCTATGAAAAACTGTTTTTT | - | TRBJ1-4 | TRBV4-3 | -
CASSNRDRGYNEQFF | TGTGCCAGCAGCAACCGGGACAGGGGCTACAATGAGCAGTTCTTC | TRBD1 | TRBJ2-1 | TRBV11-1 | -
CASSWEGEYEQYF | TGTGCCAGCAGCTGGGAGGGGGAATACGAGCAGTACTTC | - | TRBJ2-7 | TRBV11-2 | few
CASSLSQRTDTQYF | TGCGCCAGCAGCTTGTCGCAGCGCACAGATACGCAGTATTTT | - | TRBJ2-3 | TRBV5-1 | -
CASSSLISSGSVYEQFF | TGTGCCAGCAGCTCACTAATTTCTAGCGGGAGCGTCTATGAGCAGTTCTTC | TRBD2 | TRBJ2-1 | TRBV6-2/TRBV6-3 | -
CASSSEWEGSPYNEQFF | TGTGCCAGCAGTTCCGAGTGGGAGGGGTCCCCGTACAATGAGCAGTTCTTC | TRBD2 | TRBJ2-1 | TRBV27 | -
CATSREKGLGGNSPLHF | TGTGCCACCAGCAGAGAAAAGGGACTGGGCGGTAATTCACCCCTCCACTTT | - | TRBJ1-6 | TRBV15 | -
CSASFGMGSNQPQHF | TGCAGTGCTAGTTTTGGGATGGGGAGCAATCAGCCCCAGCATTTT | - | TRBJ1-5 | TRBV20-1 | -
CASSLDGRPYEQYF | TGTGCCAGCAGCTTGGACGGGAGGCCCTACGAGCAGTACTTC | TRBD2 | TRBJ2-7 | TRBV5-4 | -
CASSNTGSGEQYF | TGTGCCAGCAGCAATACAGGGAGTGGCGAGCAGTACTTC | - | TRBJ2-7 | TRBV9 | -
CASSTLTVYNEQFF | TGTGCCAGCAGCACCCTCACAGTTTACAATGAGCAGTTCTTC | - | TRBJ2-1 | TRBV11-2 | -
CASSFRTAPFHGYTF | TGTGCCAGCAGCTTTAGGACAGCTCCCTTCCATGGCTACACCTTC | - | TRBJ1-2 | TRBV7-9 | once
CASSLTGTGLMNTEAFF | TGTGCCAGCAGCTTAACGGGGACAGGTCTCATGAACACTGAAGCTTTCTTT | TRBD1 | TRBJ1-1 | TRBV7-3 | -
CASGAGLSYEQYF | TGTGCCAGCGGGGCAGGTCTTTCCTACGAGCAGTACTTC | - | TRBJ2-7 | TRBV3-1/TRBV3-2 | -
CASSLGIAGSNEQYF | TGTGCCAGCAGCTTGGGGATAGCGGGAAGCAACGAGCAGTACTTC | TRBD2 | TRBJ2-7 | TRBV5-4 | once
CALGGGTQFF | TGTGCCTTGGGGGGCGGGACGCAGTTCTTC | - | TRBJ2-1 | TRBV30 | few
CAWASPTSGGTDTQYF | TGTGCCTGGGCCTCCCCGACTAGCGGGGGGACAGATACGCAGTATTTT | TRBD2 | TRBJ2-3 | TRBV30 | -
CASSRGQGDTEAFF | TGTGCCAGCAGCCGGGGACAGGGAGACACTGAAGCTTTCTTT | TRBD1 | TRBJ1-1 | TRBV4-2 | few